This passage covers 26 T cell receptor beta chains from one sample sequenced in a study of shared clonotypes between healthy human individuals. Clones were sequenced by immunoSEQ multiplex PCR, and TCRdb holds only the in-frame ones, with some missing. The data hold roughly 2.4 million clones, with 90% to 96% observed a single time. Sequencing was carried out using naive CD4+ T cells sorted from blood. Subset in this sample: CD45RA+ positively selected. The receptors were gathered from a man aged 18-30 years in good health.

V gene TRBV10-2 combines with J gene TRBJ2-2, with TRBD2 identical over 9 bases. CDR1 WSHSY and CDR2 SAAADI come from the germline V gene. This CDR3 has 15 residues. V shed 5 bases, J shed 1 base, and the junction held 2 bases outside the gene matches. CDR3 region: CASSRAGGNTGELFF. In nucleotides, the CDR3 is TGCGCCAGCAGTAGAGCGGGGGGGAACACCGGGGAGCTGTTTTTT.

This sequence joins TRBV7-6 and TRBJ2-7; possibly TRBD1 for D (6 bases). The V gene's germline CDR1 is SGHVS and CDR2 FNYEAQ. V lost 1 base, J lost 5 bases, and 12 bases lay in between. This CDR3 has 14 amino acids. The CDR3 DNA sequence: TGTGCCAGCAGCTTAGGACAGGTTTTCCACGAGCAGTACTTC. Protein: CASSLGQVFHEQYF.

The chain combines TRBV4-1 with TRBJ2-5; no clear D gene. CDR3 length equals 16 residues. The germline V gene has CDR1 MGHRA and CDR2 YSYEKL. Trimming took 1 base from V and 3 from J, leaving 15 bases between them. Here the CDR3 DNA reads TGCGCCAGCAGCCAAGGTATGGGAACTTCCGAAGAGACCCAGTACTTC. It codes for CASSQGMGTSEETQYF.

This sequence joins TRBV5-5 and TRBJ2-7; D may correspond to TRBD1 or TRBD2 (5 bases each). Trimming removed 2 bases from V and 0 bases from J, with 15 bases in between. The CDR3 contains 16 residues. Per the germline V gene, CDR1 is SGHKS and CDR2 is YYEKEE (reference sequence). Here the CDR3 DNA reads TGTGCCAGCAGCTTAGCCGGGACGCCGAGCTCCTACGAGCAGTACTTC. It yields the protein CASSLAGTPSSYEQYF.

The rearrangement uses TRBV5-8 and TRBJ2-5; D is undetermined. The CDR3 sequence is 11 residues long. Germline V gene sequence: CDR1 SGHTS, CDR2 YDEGEE. V lost 2 bases and J 7 bases, leaving 6 bases between the germline ends. CDR3 DNA: TGTGCCAGCAGCTTAGTGGGGACCCAGTACTTC. Translated, it gives CASSLVGTQYF. The whole variable domain, filled in from reference TRBV5-8 and TRBJ2-5, reads EAGVTQSPTHLIKTRGQQATLRCSPISGHTSVYWYQQALGLGLQFLLWYDEGEERNRGNFPPRFSGRQFPNYSSELNVNALELEDSALYLCASSLVGTQYFGPGTRLLVL.

V gene TRBV2 combines with J gene TRBJ1-4; TRBD1 is a possible D gene (6 bases). Between the trimmed V and J ends, which lost 9 bases and 8 bases, there was a span of 16 bases. Germline V gene lookup returns CDR1 SNHLY and CDR2 FYNNEI. The CDR3 is 13 residues long. The CDR3 here is CARTQGLGEKLFF. The DNA for the CDR3 is TGTGCCAGAACACAGGGATTGGGGGAAAAACTGTTTTTT.

This chain uses TRBV5-6 with TRBJ1-2; possible D gene TRBD1, 5 bases. The CDR3 has 14 residues. With 3 bases removed from V and 4 bases from J, the gap between germline ends came to 13 bases. Germline CDR1 reads SGHDT; CDR2 reads YYEEEE. CDR3 nucleotide sequence: TGTGCCAGCAGCTCCCCGGGGGGGACCTATGGCTACACCTTC. Its translation is CASSSPGGTYGYTF.

CDR3 nucleotides: TGTGCCACCTCCCCCCCGGGACCGCGTTACGAGCAGTACTTC. Translation gives CATSPPGPRYEQYF. The chain carries TRBV19 and TRBJ2-7, with D perhaps being TRBD1 or TRBD2 (5 bases each). Germline values: CDR1 LNHDA, CDR2 SQIVND (reference sequence). Trimming stripped 10 bases from V and 4 bases from J, with 20 bases between. The CDR3 totals 14 residues.

The genes are TRBV18 and TRBJ2-2; tentatively, D is TRBD2 (5 bases). The ends were cut back, 3 bases at V and 0 bases at J, with 11 bases in the middle. Germline V gene data show CDR1 as KGHSH and CDR2 as LQKENI. The CDR3 has 16 amino acids. CDR3 sequence reads: CASSPRAVPNTGELFF. In DNA, the CDR3 is TGTGCCAGCTCACCGCGGGCGGTGCCGAACACCGGGGAGCTGTTTTTT.

The chain is built from TRBV2 and TRBJ2-7; no reliable D call. V lost 1 base to trimming and J lost 4 bases, with 11 bases between them. Looked up from germline, CDR1 is SNHLY and CDR2 is FYNNEI. The CDR3 is made up of 14 amino acids. Written as DNA, the CDR3 is TGTGCCAGCAGTGAAGAGGTGGCAGTTTACGAGCAGTACTTC. Translated, it gives CASSEEVAVYEQYF.

The rearrangement joins TRBV9 to TRBJ1-2; perhaps TRBD1 as D (6 bases). V lost 0 bases and J lost 4, with 10 bases in between. CDR1 is SGDLS and CDR2 is YYNGEE in the germline V gene. The CDR3 is 14 residues long. The DNA for the CDR3 is TGTGCCAGCAGCGTAGCAGGGGCGGGCTATGGCTACACCTTC. Residues: CASSVAGAGYGYTF.

This clone was observed a few times. The chain carries TRBV27 and TRBJ1-2, with D perhaps matching TRBD1 (5 bases). The CDR3 loop spans 14 amino acids. V was cut by 3 bases and J by 5 bases, with 13 bases left in between. Germline V gene sequence: CDR1 MNHEY, CDR2 SMNVEV (reference sequence). The CDR3 loop reads CASSFNVQVYGYTF. The DNA of the CDR3 is TGTGCCAGCAGTTTTAACGTACAGGTTTATGGCTACACCTTC.

Remarks on this clone: The same CDR3 arises from other DNA sequences in this sample as well. This chain uses TRBV10-3 with TRBJ1-2, with D uncertain. V lost 0 bases and J 0 bases, leaving 5 bases between the germline ends. The CDR3 spans 14 residues. Per the germline V gene, CDR1 is ENHRY and CDR2 is SYGVKD. The DNA of the CDR3 is TGTGCCATCAGTGAGTCGGCAGCTAACTATGGCTACACCTTC. It specifies CAISESAANYGYTF.

The gene calls are TRBV28 and TRBJ2-3, with D perhaps matching TRBD2 (5 bases). In germline, CDR1 is MDHEN, CDR2 SYDVKM. This CDR3 region has 15 residues. Trimming removed 6 bases from V and 1 base from J, with 14 bases in between. CDR3 in DNA: TGTGCCAGCAGCCGAGCCTCCGGGGGCACAGATACGCAGTATTTT. The encoded protein is CASSRASGGTDTQYF.

Turning to this clone: At the DNA level, this CDR3 is encoded by other sequences in the same sample as well. The chain has TRBV9 and TRBJ2-5, with a possible D match to TRBD2 (6 bases). Germline CDR1 and CDR2: SGDLS and YYNGEE. V gave up 5 bases and J gave up 5 bases, with 16 bases separating them. The CDR3 sequence is 14 residues long. The CDR3 coding sequence is TGTGCCAGCAGTCGACGGGGGAGTGGGGAGACCCAGTACTTC. Its protein product is CASSRRGSGETQYF.

Regarding this clone: Other DNA sequences from this sample encode an identical CDR3 as well. This chain joins TRBV18 and TRBJ2-7; either TRBD1 or TRBD2 may fit D (5 bases each). The germline CDR1 and CDR2 sequences are KGHSH and LQKENI. V was shortened by 2 bases and J by 5 bases, with 10 bases between the two germline ends. The CDR3 length is 13 residues. The CDR3 sequence is CASSPGTGNEQYF. CDR3 nucleotides: TGTGCCAGCTCACCAGGGACGGGCAACGAGCAGTACTTC.

The chain combines TRBV30 with TRBJ1-4; a weak D match, TRBD1 (6 bases). Looked up from germline, CDR1 is GTSNPN and CDR2 is SVGIG (reference sequence). The V gene lost 2 bases and the J gene lost 3 bases, with 10 bases spanning the gap. The CDR3 totals 14 residues. CDR3 residues: CAWSLGAANEKLFF. The CDR3 DNA reads as TGTGCCTGGAGTTTGGGGGCGGCTAATGAAAAACTGTTTTTT.

This chain connects TRBV6-1 to TRBJ1-4; possibly TRBD1 for D (6 bases). Germline loops: CDR1 MNHNS, CDR2 SASEGT. The CDR3 runs 15 residues. Trimming cost V 7 bases and J 8 bases, with 20 bases left between them. As DNA, the CDR3 is TGTGCCAGCACCGAAAGACAGGTTAAGGGAGAAAAACTGTTTTTT. Encoded protein: CASTERQVKGEKLFF.

The chain links TRBV6-6 to TRBJ1-2; a possible D gene is TRBD1 (6 bases). The CDR3 totals 15 residues. Germline CDR1 reads MNHNY; CDR2 reads SVGAGI (reference sequence). V was clipped by 6 bases and J by 4 bases, with 18 bases between them. CDR3 coding DNA: TGTGCCAGCAGAAAACCGGACAGTACCGTCTATGGCTACACCTTC. This codes for CASRKPDSTVYGYTF.

The V call is TRBV10-2, the J call TRBJ2-5; 7 bases are a match to TRBD2. In germline, CDR1 is WSHSY, CDR2 SAAADI. The CDR3 sequence is 13 residues long. The trim removed 6 bases at V and 5 bases at J, leaving 6 bases unmatched. Here the CDR3 reads CASRELARETQYF. The CDR3 DNA sequence: TGCGCCAGCAGGGAACTAGCGCGGGAGACCCAGTACTTC.

This clone was seen once. This chain connects TRBV5-4 to TRBJ2-2; maybe TRBD2 (7 bases). The CDR3 covers 16 residues. Trimming cost V 4 bases and J 5 bases, with 18 bases left between them. Germline CDR1 is SGHNT and CDR2 is YYREEE (reference sequence). As DNA, the CDR3 is TGTGCCAGCAGCAAGGCGGGGGCCGAGGGGACCGGGGAGCTGTTTTTT. It yields the protein CASSKAGAEGTGELFF.

This clone was detected once. This chain links TRBV5-1 with TRBJ2-5; 7 bases are a match to TRBD2. The CDR3 contains 15 residues. CDR1 is SGHRS and CDR2 is YFSETQ in the germline V gene. With 4 bases clipped from V and 5 bases from J, the junction kept 11 bases outside the gene matches. CDR3 protein: CASSPRGGEAETQYF. As DNA, the CDR3 is TGCGCCAGCAGCCCGCGGGGAGGGGAGGCGGAGACCCAGTACTTC.

This chain joins TRBV29-1 and TRBJ2-1, with 9 bases lining up with TRBD2. The CDR3 runs 14 residues. CDR1 SQVTM and CDR2 ANQGSEA come from the germline V gene. Trimming cost V 3 bases and J 4 bases; bases outside gene matches: 4. CDR3 sequence: CSVDRREGYNEQFF. The CDR3 DNA reads as TGCAGCGTTGACCGGCGGGAGGGGTACAATGAGCAGTTCTTC.

V gene TRBV28 combines with J gene TRBJ1-5; 8 nucleotides align to TRBD1. The CDR3 is 15 residues long. Germline V gene sequence: CDR1 MDHEN, CDR2 SYDVKM. J lost 6 bases, V lost 6 bases, and 10 bases had no gene match. CDR3 loop: CASSLDRVLVQPQHF. DNA for the CDR3: TGTGCCAGCAGCTTGGACAGGGTTTTAGTTCAGCCCCAGCATTTT.

The V call is TRBV6-5, the J call TRBJ1-1, with 9 bases matching TRBD1. After removal of 5 bases from V and 7 bases from J, the junction contained 8 bases not matched to a gene. The length of the CDR3 is 14 residues. CDR1 is MNHEY, CDR2 SVGAGI, per germline. The CDR3 sequence is CASSATGGGGEAFF. The DNA of the CDR3 is TGTGCCAGCAGTGCAACAGGGGGCGGAGGTGAAGCTTTCTTT.

The chain employs TRBV10-2 and TRBJ2-1; 8 nucleotides match TRBD2. This CDR3 has 15 amino acids. Trimming at V came to 7 bases and at J to 4 bases, leaving 9 bases not matched to a gene. From germline, CDR1 is WSHSY and CDR2 SAAADI. The DNA of the CDR3 is TGCGCCAGCAAACAGGGACTAGGGGGATACAATGAGCAGTTCTTC. Translating it yields CASKQGLGGYNEQFF.